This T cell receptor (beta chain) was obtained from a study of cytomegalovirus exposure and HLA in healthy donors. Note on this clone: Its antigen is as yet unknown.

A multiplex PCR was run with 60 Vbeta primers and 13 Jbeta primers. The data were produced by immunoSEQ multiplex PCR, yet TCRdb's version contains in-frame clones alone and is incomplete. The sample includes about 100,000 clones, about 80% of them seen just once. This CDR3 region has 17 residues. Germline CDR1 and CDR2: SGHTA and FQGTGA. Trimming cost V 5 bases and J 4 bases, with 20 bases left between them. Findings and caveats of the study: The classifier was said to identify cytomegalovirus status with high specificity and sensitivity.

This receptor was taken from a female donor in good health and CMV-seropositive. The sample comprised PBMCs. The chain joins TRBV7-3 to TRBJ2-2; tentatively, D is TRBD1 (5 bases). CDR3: CASSPPGRGAITGELFF. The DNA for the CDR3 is TGTGCCAGCAGCCCACCGGGTCGTGGGGCGATCACCGGGGAGCTGTTTTTT.